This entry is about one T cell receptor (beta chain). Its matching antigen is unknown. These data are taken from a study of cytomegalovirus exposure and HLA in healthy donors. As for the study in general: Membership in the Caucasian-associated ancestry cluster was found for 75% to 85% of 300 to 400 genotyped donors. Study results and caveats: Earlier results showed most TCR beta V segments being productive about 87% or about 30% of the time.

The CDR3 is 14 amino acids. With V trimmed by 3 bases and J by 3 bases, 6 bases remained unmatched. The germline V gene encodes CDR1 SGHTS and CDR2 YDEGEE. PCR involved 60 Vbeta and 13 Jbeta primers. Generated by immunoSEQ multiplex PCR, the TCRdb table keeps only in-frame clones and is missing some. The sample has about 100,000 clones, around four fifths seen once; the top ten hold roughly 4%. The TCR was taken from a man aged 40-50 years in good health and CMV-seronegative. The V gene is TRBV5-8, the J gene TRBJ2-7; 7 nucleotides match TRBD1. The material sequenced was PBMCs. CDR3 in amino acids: CASSSEQGIYEQYF. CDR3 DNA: TGTGCCAGCAGCTCGGAACAGGGGATCTACGAGCAGTACTTC.